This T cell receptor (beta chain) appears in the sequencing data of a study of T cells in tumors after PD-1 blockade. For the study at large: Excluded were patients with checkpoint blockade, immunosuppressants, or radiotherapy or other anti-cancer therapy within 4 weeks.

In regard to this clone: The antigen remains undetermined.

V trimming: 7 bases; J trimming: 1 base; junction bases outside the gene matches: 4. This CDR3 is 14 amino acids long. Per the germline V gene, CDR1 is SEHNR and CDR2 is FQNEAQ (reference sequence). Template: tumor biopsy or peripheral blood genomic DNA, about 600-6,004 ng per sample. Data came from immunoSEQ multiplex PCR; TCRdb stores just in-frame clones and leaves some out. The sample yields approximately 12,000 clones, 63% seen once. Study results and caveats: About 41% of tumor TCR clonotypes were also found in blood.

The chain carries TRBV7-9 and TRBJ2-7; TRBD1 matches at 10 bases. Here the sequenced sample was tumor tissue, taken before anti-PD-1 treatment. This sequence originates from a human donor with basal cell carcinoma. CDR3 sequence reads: CASTSDRGSYEQYF. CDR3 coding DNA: TGTGCCAGCACCTCGGACAGGGGGTCCTACGAGCAGTACTTC. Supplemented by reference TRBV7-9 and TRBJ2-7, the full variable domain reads DTGVSQNPRHKITKRGQNVTFRCDPISEHNRLYWYRQTLGQGPEFLTYFQNEAQLEKSRLLSDRFSAERPKGSFSTLEIQRTEQGDSAMYLCASTSDRGSYEQYFGPGTRLTVT.